The rows below give T cell receptor beta chains drawn from one sample of a study of T cell repertoires in cytomegalovirus infection. In TCRdb, the reads were re-called with MiXCR into one record per CDR3 protein. The sample shows over 250,000 distinct CDR3 sequences, about 25% of them seen only once. Sequencing used PBMCs. These receptors were taken from a human donor in good health (CMV status not recorded). Some clones in this sample may be carry-over from other donors' samples. Both conserved end residues are part of each CDR3. D genes are given only for firm matches. The size of a clone is reported for some rows only, either as once, few or many, or as a class for expanded clones.

. | TRBJ2-7 | . | TRBV6-2/TRBV6-3 | TGTGCCAGCAGTGACAGGTACGAGCAGTACTTC | CASSDRYEQYF
. | TRBJ2-1 | . | TRBV20-1 | TGCAGTGCTAGAGAGGTCGGGGGCTCCTACAATGAGCAGTTCTTC | CSAREVGGSYNEQFF
. | TRBJ2-7 | many | TRBV7-2 | TGTGCCAGCGCGCTGGGACTTACCAATCTGGAGCAGTACTTC | CASALGLTNLEQYF
TRBD1 | TRBJ2-5 | . | TRBV20-1 | TGCAGTGCTAGGGTATTGACAGGGGGCGATGGGGAGACCCAGTACTTC | CSARVLTGGDGETQYF
TRBD2 | TRBJ2-5 | few | TRBV19 | TGTGCCAGTAGTATGGGGGGGACTAACCCGACCTCGGGCTCTGGGACCCAGTACTTC | CASSMGGTNPTSGSGTQYF
. | TRBJ2-3 | many | TRBV12-3/TRBV12-4 | TGTGCCAGCACCCCGGACAGTCAGAGCACAGATACGCAGTATTTT | CASTPDSQSTDTQYF
. | TRBJ2-1 | few | TRBV7-6 | TGTGCCAGCAGCTTAGGTCTTGGGTTCCAGGGTGTGTTGGATGAGCAGTTCTTC | CASSLGLGFQGVLDEQFF
. | TRBJ2-7 | many | TRBV7-2 | TGTGCCAGCAGCTTATTCCACCGTTCCACCTACGAGCAGTACTTC | CASSLFHRSTYEQYF
TRBD2 | TRBJ2-1 | many | TRBV7-2 | TGTGCCAGCAGCTTTTTACCGGGACTAGCGGGAGAAGATGAGCAGTTCTTC | CASSFLPGLAGEDEQFF
. | TRBJ1-5 | . | TRBV28 | TGTGCCAGTAGCCATAGCAATCAGCCCCAGCATTTT | CASSHSNQPQHF